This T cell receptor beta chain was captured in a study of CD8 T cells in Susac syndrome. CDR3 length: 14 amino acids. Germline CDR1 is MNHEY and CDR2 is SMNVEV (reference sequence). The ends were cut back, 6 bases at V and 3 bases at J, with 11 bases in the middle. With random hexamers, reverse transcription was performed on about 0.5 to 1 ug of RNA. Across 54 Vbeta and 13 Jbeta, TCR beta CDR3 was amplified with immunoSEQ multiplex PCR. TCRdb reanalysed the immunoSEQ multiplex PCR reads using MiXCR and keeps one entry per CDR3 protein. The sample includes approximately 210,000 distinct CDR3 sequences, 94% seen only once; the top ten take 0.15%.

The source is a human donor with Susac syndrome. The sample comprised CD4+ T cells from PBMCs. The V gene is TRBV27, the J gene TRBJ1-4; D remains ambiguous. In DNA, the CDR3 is TGTGCCAGCAGACCTAACAGTTCTAATGAAAAACTGTTTTTT. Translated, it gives CASRPNSSNEKLFF.